Reported below is one T cell receptor (beta chain). What it binds is not known. Trimming stripped 4 bases from V and 2 bases from J, with 9 bases between. Germline V gene data show CDR1 as MNHEY and CDR2 as SVGAGI. The CDR3 contains 14 residues. The data were taken from a study of T cell responses to AZD1222 COVID-19 vaccine. Measured with immunoSEQ multiplex PCR; TCRdb has only the in-frame clones, and not every one. The sample records more than 150,000 clones, about 91% being singletons. General observations from the study: White British ancestry dominated among donors, who included more females, and clonal diversity was possibly underestimated. Only five to seven AZD1222 recipients were seropositive at baseline. All repertoire sampling was performed exclusively after the peak T cell response.

The specimen comprised peripheral blood, sampled on day 0 of AZD1222 vaccination. This TCR came from an adult in good health. The chain links TRBV6-5 to TRBJ1-5; D is perhaps TRBD1 (5 bases). The CDR3 here is CASSWGSGNQPQHF. The CDR3 bases are TGTGCCAGCAGTTGGGGGTCCGGCAATCAGCCCCAGCATTTT.